This T cell receptor (beta chain) is drawn from a study of blood T cell repertoires in COVID-19. The wider study: The United States, Italy and Spain were the sources of the acute and convalescent COVID-19 samples. T cells, B-cell-depleted T cells, or PBMCs supplied cDNA or gDNA.

The CDR3 is 16 amino acids. Trimming cost V 0 bases and J 2 bases; bases outside gene matches: 5. The germline V gene has CDR1 KGHSH and CDR2 LQKENI. As processed by the authors: Estimates of nucleated cell counts were drawn from the amplification of reference gene primers. Sequencing used immunoSEQ multiplex PCR; TCRdb keeps in-frame clones, though not all of them. V, J and clone size are taken as reported in that table, and D and trimming were inferred from the DNA itself. The top ten clones hold approximately 28% of a sample with about 120,000 clones, 85% to 90% of them seen once. V usage is TRBV18 and J usage is TRBJ1-2; 8 bases match TRBD1. The source of this sequence is a man between 70 and 80 years old with active or convalescent COVID-19. The sequenced sample was peripheral blood. CDR3 in DNA: TGTGCCAGCTCACCACCAGGAGGGACAGGCAACTATGGCTACACCTTC. It yields the protein CASSPPGGTGNYGYTF.